The T cell receptor beta chain under discussion was sequenced for a study of blood T cell repertoires in COVID-19. Across the whole study: From the United States, Italy and Spain came samples of acute and convalescent COVID-19. PBMCs, B-cell-depleted T cells, or T cells provided the cDNA or gDNA that made up the material.

Germline V CDR1 and CDR2: SQVTM, ANQGSEA. The V and J ends lost 5 bases and 2 bases, in that order; junction bases with no gene match: 22. There are 19 residues in the CDR3. Clones were read by immunoSEQ multiplex PCR, and TCRdb kept only the in-frame ones, dropping some. This sample has some 200,000 clones; around 86% occur once, and the top ten carry over 4.5%. This receptor was identified in a man older than 75 with acute or convalescent COVID-19. Sequencing input: peripheral blood. The chain has TRBV29-1 and TRBJ2-3; 7 positions match TRBD2. DNA for the CDR3: TGCAGCGTTCGGACCGGACTAGTTAGGCCGGGTTTCTACACAGATACGCAGTATTTT. Translated: CSVRTGLVRPGFYTDTQYF.